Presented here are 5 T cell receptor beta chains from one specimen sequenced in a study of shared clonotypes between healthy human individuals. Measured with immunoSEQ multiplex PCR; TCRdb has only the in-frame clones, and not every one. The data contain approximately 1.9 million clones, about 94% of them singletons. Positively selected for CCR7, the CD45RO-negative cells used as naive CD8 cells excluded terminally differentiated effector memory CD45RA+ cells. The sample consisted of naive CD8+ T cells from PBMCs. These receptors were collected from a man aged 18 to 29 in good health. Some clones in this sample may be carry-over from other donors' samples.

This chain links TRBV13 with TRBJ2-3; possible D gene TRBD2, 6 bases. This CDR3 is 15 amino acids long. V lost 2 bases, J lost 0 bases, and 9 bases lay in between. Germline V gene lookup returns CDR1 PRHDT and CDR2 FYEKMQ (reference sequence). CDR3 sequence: CASSLRGTSTDTQYF. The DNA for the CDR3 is TGTGCCAGCAGCTTAAGAGGGACTAGCACAGATACGCAGTATTTT.

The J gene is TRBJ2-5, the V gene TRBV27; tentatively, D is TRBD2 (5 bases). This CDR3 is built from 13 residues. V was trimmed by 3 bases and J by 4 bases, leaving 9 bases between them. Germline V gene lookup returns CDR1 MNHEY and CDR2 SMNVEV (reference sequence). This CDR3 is CASSLGRGETQYF. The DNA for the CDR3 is TGTGCCAGCAGTTTGGGTCGGGGAGAGACCCAGTACTTC.

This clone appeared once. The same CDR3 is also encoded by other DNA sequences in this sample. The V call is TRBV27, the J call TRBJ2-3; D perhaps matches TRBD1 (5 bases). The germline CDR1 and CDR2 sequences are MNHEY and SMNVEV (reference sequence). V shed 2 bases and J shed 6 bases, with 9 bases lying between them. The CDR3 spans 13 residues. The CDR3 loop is CASSLRGLDTQYF. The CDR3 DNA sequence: TGTGCCAGCAGTTTAAGGGGTTTGGATACGCAGTATTTT.

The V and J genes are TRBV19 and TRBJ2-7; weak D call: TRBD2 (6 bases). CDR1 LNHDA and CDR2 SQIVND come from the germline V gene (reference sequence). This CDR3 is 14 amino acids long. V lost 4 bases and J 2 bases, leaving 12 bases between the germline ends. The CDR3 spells CASSSDRRAYEQYF. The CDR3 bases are TGTGCCAGTAGTAGCGACCGGAGGGCCTACGAGCAGTACTTC.

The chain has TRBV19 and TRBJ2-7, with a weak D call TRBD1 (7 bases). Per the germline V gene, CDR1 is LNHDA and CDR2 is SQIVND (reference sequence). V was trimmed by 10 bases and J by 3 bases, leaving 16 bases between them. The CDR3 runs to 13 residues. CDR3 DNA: TGTGCCACTGGAGGGACAGCCAGCTACGAGCAGTACTTC. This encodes CATGGTASYEQYF. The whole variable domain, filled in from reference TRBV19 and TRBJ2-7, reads DGGITQSPKYLFRKEGQNVTLSCEQNLNHDAMYWYRQDPGQGLRLIYYSQIVNDFQKGDIAEGYSVSREKKESFPLTVTSAQKNPTAFYLCATGGTASYEQYFGPGTRLTVT.